These 30 T cell receptor beta chains share one sample of origin, sequenced in a study of control samples from healthy donors and cancer patients. The assay was immunoSEQ multiplex PCR, and TCRdb's table has in-frame clones only and misses some. The table has 200,000 or so clones, just under 95% seen once. Sequencing used blood. The receptors stem from a man in his fifties or sixties in good health.

The gene calls are TRBV6-5 and TRBJ1-1; D remains unclear. Germline V gene data show CDR1 as MNHEY and CDR2 as SVGAGI. The V end was cut by 7 bases, the J end by 6 bases, with 12 bases between. The CDR3 runs to 12 residues. In DNA, the CDR3 is TGTGCCAGCAAGACGGCCGCCGCTGAAGCTTTCTTT. Translating gives CASKTAAAEAFF.

V is TRBV7-2 and J is TRBJ1-2, with 9 bases identical to TRBD1. J lost 8 bases, V lost 2 bases, and 6 bases had no gene match. This CDR3 contains 14 residues. The germline CDR1 and CDR2 sequences are SGHTA and FQGNSA. CDR3 DNA: TGTGCCAGCAGCTTAACAGACAGGGGGACGGGCTACACCTTC. Protein: CASSLTDRGTGYTF.

The chain uses TRBV7-2 and TRBJ2-7, with D perhaps assigned TRBD1 or TRBD2 (5 bases each). Trimming cost V 2 bases and J 2 bases, with 7 bases left between them. Germline V CDR1 and CDR2: SGHTA, FQGNSA. The CDR3 covers 13 residues. The CDR3 loop reads CASSLRGAYEQYF. The DNA of the CDR3 is TGTGCCAGCAGCTTACGAGGGGCCTACGAGCAGTACTTC. Complete variable domain (other parts from reference TRBV7-2 and TRBJ2-7): GAGVSQSPSNKVTEKGKDVELRCDPISGHTALYWYRQSLGQGLEFLIYFQGNSAPDKSGLPSDRFSAERTGGSVSTLTIQRTQQEDSAVYLCASSLRGAYEQYFGPGTRLTVT.

The chain has TRBV6-5 and TRBJ1-2, with D unresolved. V shed 7 bases and J shed 1 base, with 13 bases lying between them. The CDR3 is made up of 14 amino acids. CDR1 MNHEY and CDR2 SVGAGI come from the germline V gene. The CDR3 here is CASTSLRDNYGYTF. The CDR3 coding sequence is TGTGCCAGCACTTCCCTGAGGGATAACTATGGCTACACCTTC.

The rearrangement uses TRBV4-3 and TRBJ2-7; no clear D gene. This CDR3 contains 13 residues. Per germline, CDR1 LGHNA and CDR2 YSLEER. Trimming left V 3 bases short and J 4 bases short, with 10 bases between. The CDR3 DNA sequence: TGCGCCAGCAGCCAGGCAGTCACATACGAGCAGTACTTC. Protein product: CASSQAVTYEQYF.

The gene calls are TRBV5-1 and TRBJ2-1, with D possibly matching TRBD2 (6 bases). V was clipped by 5 bases and J by 4 bases, with 13 bases between them. Germline-derived CDR1 and CDR2 are SGHRS and YFSETQ. The CDR3 loop spans 14 amino acids. CDR3 in amino acids: CASSKDYPYNEQFF. The DNA of the CDR3 is TGCGCCAGCAGTAAGGACTACCCATACAATGAGCAGTTCTTC.

The rearrangement uses TRBV5-1 and TRBJ1-4, with 10 bases aligning to TRBD1. This CDR3 has 16 amino acids. Germline trimming cut 1 base from V and 2 bases from J; bases unmatched to any gene: 2. Germline CDR1 and CDR2: SGHRS and YFSETQ. The CDR3 spells CASSLLDRGTNEKLFF. CDR3 DNA sequence: TGCGCCAGCAGCTTGTTGGACAGGGGGACTAATGAAAAACTGTTTTTT.

A single count supports this clone. The J gene is TRBJ1-1, the V gene TRBV5-4; possible D gene TRBD1, 6 bases. CDR1 is SGHNT and CDR2 is YYREEE in the germline V gene (reference sequence). Trimming cost V 0 bases and J 0 bases, with 9 bases left between them. This CDR3 region has 15 residues. The CDR3, as DNA: TGTGCCAGCAGCTTGGCGGGGGCTCTGAACACTGAAGCTTTCTTT. It is translated as CASSLAGALNTEAFF.

In DNA, the CDR3 is TGTGCCAGCAGCGGGACAGTTGGAACCGGGGAGCTGTTTTTT. It codes for CASSGTVGTGELFF. The V gene is TRBV7-3, the J gene TRBJ2-2; 7 nucleotides agree with TRBD1. The J segment lost 5 bases and the V segment lost 5 bases, leaving 5 bases of the junction unmatched. Germline V gene sequence: CDR1 SGHTA, CDR2 FQGTGA. The CDR3 totals 14 residues.

The chain has TRBV6-1 and TRBJ2-4; 9 bases agree with TRBD1. CDR1 MNHNS and CDR2 SASEGT come from the germline V gene. V lost 2 bases to trimming and J lost 0 bases; unmatched junction nucleotides: 14. CDR3 size: 20 residues. The CDR3 protein is CASSENRPDRGMIAKNIQYF. The CDR3 bases are TGTGCCAGCAGTGAAAACCGCCCGGACAGGGGTATGATAGCCAAAAACATTCAGTACTTC.

The chain combines TRBV6-6 with TRBJ1-6; a possible D gene is TRBD1 (5 bases). Looked up from germline, CDR1 is MNHNY and CDR2 is SVGAGI (reference sequence). The CDR3 contains 15 residues. Trimming shortened V by 6 bases and J by 9 bases, and 18 bases separated the two germline ends. Here the CDR3 reads CASSTRLGVFSPLHF. The CDR3 nucleotides are TGTGCCAGCAGCACACGCTTAGGGGTCTTTTCACCCCTCCACTTT.

V is TRBV7-3 and J is TRBJ2-3, with a tentative D call TRBD1 (6 bases). Germline assignment: CDR1 SGHTA and CDR2 FQGTGA. The CDR3 has 14 residues. V was trimmed by 0 bases and J by 4 bases, leaving 8 bases between them. The CDR3 nucleotides are TGTGCCAGCAGCTTAACTGGGGGCGCAGATACGCAGTATTTT. Its protein is CASSLTGGADTQYF.

On this clone: A read error may produce the germline difference seen at one junction end. The gene calls are TRBV7-7 and TRBJ2-3; 7 nucleotides line up with TRBD2. CDR1 and CDR2 from the germline V gene are SSHAT and FNYEAQ (reference sequence). The CDR3 length is 17 residues. CDR3 residues: CASSLDPLGGSTDTQYF. The CDR3 region has the DNA TGTGCTAGCAGCTTAGACCCCCTGGGGGGGAGCACAGATACGCAGTATTTT.

The table lists this clone with a count of one. The V gene is TRBV6-5, the J gene TRBJ2-2; 7 bases agree with TRBD2. Germline V gene data show CDR1 as MNHEY and CDR2 as SVGAGI. Germline trimming cut 7 bases from V and 9 bases from J; bases unmatched to any gene: 11. The CDR3 is 14 residues long. The CDR3 DNA reads TGTGCCAGCACTCTGGGGGGAGGGGCGTGGGAGCTGTTTTTT. Translation gives CASTLGGGAWELFF.

The chain has TRBV3-1 (or the pseudogene TRBV3-2) and TRBJ2-2; 10 positions match TRBD1. This CDR3 spans 15 amino acids. The junction had 3 bases not matched to a gene; V was cut back by 4 bases and J by 4 bases. Germline CDR1 reads LGHDT; CDR2 reads YNNKEL (reference sequence). CDR3 protein: CASSPGTGATGELFF. As DNA, the CDR3 is TGTGCCAGCAGCCCCGGGACAGGGGCCACCGGGGAGCTGTTTTTT.

This sequence joins TRBV6-5 and TRBJ1-3; 7 bases align to TRBD1. The CDR3 runs 16 residues. CDR1 and CDR2 from the germline V gene are MNHEY and SVGAGI. The V and J ends lost 4 bases and 0 bases, in that order; junction bases with no gene match: 6. CDR3 sequence reads: CASSSRPGGSGNTIYF. CDR3 nucleotides: TGTGCCAGCAGTTCCAGACCAGGGGGCTCTGGAAACACCATATATTTT.

V usage is TRBV30 and J usage is TRBJ1-4, with a weak D call TRBD1 (5 bases). CDR1 and CDR2 (germline): GTSNPN, SVGIG (reference sequence). The CDR3 length is 11 residues. V was cut by 5 bases and J by 8 bases, with 9 bases left in between. Written as DNA, the CDR3 is TGTGCCTGGGGGACGTTGGAAAAACTGTTTTTT. Protein sequence: CAWGTLEKLFF.

The rearrangement uses TRBV7-9 and TRBJ2-1; D is possibly TRBD1 (6 bases). CDR1 and CDR2 from the germline V gene are SEHNR and FQNEAQ (reference sequence). Trimming pared 1 base from V and 0 bases from J, leaving 13 bases between. CDR3 length equals 17 residues. The CDR3 reads CASSLGVGDISYNEQFF. The CDR3 nucleotides are TGTGCCAGCAGCTTAGGGGTAGGGGACATCTCCTACAATGAGCAGTTCTTC.

V usage is TRBV27 and J usage is TRBJ2-3; D may be TRBD1 or TRBD2 (7 bases each). The length of the CDR3 is 14 residues. The V end was cut by 9 bases, the J end by 1 base, with 14 bases between. Germline CDR1 reads MNHEY; CDR2 reads SMNVEV (reference sequence). CDR3 sequence reads: CASTRGGRTDTQYF. Written as DNA, the CDR3 is TGTGCCAGTACCAGGGGGGGGCGCACAGATACGCAGTATTTT.

V usage is TRBV3-1 (or the pseudogene TRBV3-2) and J usage is TRBJ1-2; no clear D. V lost 1 base, J lost 3 bases, and 9 bases lay in between. This CDR3 spans 14 amino acids. CDR1 LGHDT and CDR2 YNNKEL come from the germline V gene (reference sequence). The DNA of the CDR3 is TGTGCCAGCAGCCAAGTTGGTAGCTACTATGGCTACACCTTC. Its translation is CASSQVGSYYGYTF.

CDR3 bases: TGTGCCAGCAGCTGGGGCAGTCTTTTCTCTGGGGCCAACGTCCTGACTTTC. Translated, it gives CASSWGSLFSGANVLTF. This chain joins TRBV11-3 and TRBJ2-6, with D maybe TRBD1 (5 bases). The CDR3 covers 17 residues. V lost 4 bases to trimming and J lost 0 bases, with 13 bases between them. CDR1 is SGHNT and CDR2 is YENEEA in the germline V gene.

CDR3 DNA: TGTGCCAGCAGCCAAGAGCGGGGGAATTATAATTCACCCCTCCACTTT. It yields the protein CASSQERGNYNSPLHF. The chain has TRBV4-2 and TRBJ1-6, with D tentatively TRBD1 (5 bases). The CDR3 is 16 amino acids. With 0 bases removed from V and 4 bases from J, the gap between germline ends came to 10 bases. Germline values: CDR1 LGHNA, CDR2 YNFKEQ.

V and J are TRBV3-1 (or the pseudogene TRBV3-2) and TRBJ1-1; 7 positions match TRBD1. Trimming removed 4 bases from V and 3 bases from J; junction bases left unmatched: 11. The germline V gene encodes CDR1 LGHDT and CDR2 YNNKEL (reference sequence). This CDR3 contains 16 residues. DNA for the CDR3: TGTGCCAGCAGCCCTAGCTCGACAGGGCGGGACACTGAAGCTTTCTTT. Encoded protein: CASSPSSTGRDTEAFF.

This sequence joins TRBV18 and TRBJ1-4, with D perhaps matching TRBD1 (5 bases). Trimming stripped 3 bases from V and 8 bases from J, with 16 bases between. The CDR3 has 15 amino acids. Germline V gene data show CDR1 as KGHSH and CDR2 as LQKENI. The CDR3 coding sequence is TGTGCCAGCTCACCCTTCGCGGGGGGTCAGGAAAAACTGTTTTTT. Translated: CASSPFAGGQEKLFF.

This clone appeared once. The chain joins TRBV5-6 to TRBJ2-7; 7 bases align to TRBD1. The CDR3 has 15 residues. Trimming at V came to 0 bases and at J to 4 bases, leaving 7 bases not matched to a gene. The germline V gene has CDR1 SGHDT and CDR2 YYEEEE. In DNA, the CDR3 is TGTGCCAGCAGCTTGGGCAGGGGGTTGAGGTACGAGCAGTACGTC. Protein product: CASSLGRGLRYEQYV.

The J gene is TRBJ1-5, the V gene TRBV19; D not certain. The CDR3 totals 16 residues. V lost 3 bases, J lost 7 bases, and 19 bases lay in between. The germline CDR1 and CDR2 sequences are LNHDA and SQIVND (reference sequence). CDR3: CASSMSRGRDSQPQHF. The CDR3 DNA reads as TGTGCCAGTAGTATGTCTCGTGGTAGGGATTCCCAGCCCCAGCATTTT.

The chain is built from TRBV28 and TRBJ1-2, with 7 positions matching TRBD1. The CDR3 covers 13 residues. CDR1 MDHEN and CDR2 SYDVKM come from the germline V gene. J lost 4 bases, V lost 6 bases, and 5 bases had no gene match. CDR3 DNA: TGTGCCAGCAGCCGGGGACAGTCCTATGGCTACACCTTC. It yields the protein CASSRGQSYGYTF.

The J gene is TRBJ1-3, the V gene TRBV5-1; no reliable D call. The ends were cut back, 4 bases at V and 1 base at J, with 9 bases in the middle. The CDR3 loop spans 14 amino acids. CDR1 and CDR2 from the germline V gene are SGHRS and YFSETQ. The CDR3 region has the DNA TGCGCCAGCAGCGTGGAGGGTTCTGGAAACACCATATATTTT. Translation: CASSVEGSGNTIYF.

The chain joins TRBV5-4 to TRBJ1-5, with 7 bases matching TRBD1. V lost 2 bases and J lost 2; bases outside the gene matches: 7. Looked up from germline, CDR1 is SGHNT and CDR2 is YYREEE (reference sequence). There are 16 residues in the CDR3. The CDR3, as DNA: TGTGCCAGCAGCTTCGGAGGGGGCCTCGGCAATCAGCCCCAGCATTTT. Translation gives CASSFGGGLGNQPQHF.

The chain has TRBV30 and TRBJ1-4, with 8 bases fitting TRBD1. The J segment lost 3 bases and the V segment lost 5 bases, leaving 8 bases of the junction unmatched. Germline CDR1 and CDR2: GTSNPN and SVGIG (reference sequence). The CDR3 consists of 15 residues. The chain's CDR3 is CAWSTGVGSNEKLFF. CDR3 in DNA: TGTGCCTGGTCGACAGGGGTCGGGTCTAATGAAAAACTGTTTTTT. Complete variable domain (other parts from reference TRBV30 and TRBJ1-4): SQTIHQWPATLVQPVGSPLSLECTVEGTSNPNLYWYRQAAGRGLQLLFYSVGIGQISSEVPQNLSASRPQDRQFILSSKKLLLSDSGFYLCAWSTGVGSNEKLFFGSGTQLSVL.